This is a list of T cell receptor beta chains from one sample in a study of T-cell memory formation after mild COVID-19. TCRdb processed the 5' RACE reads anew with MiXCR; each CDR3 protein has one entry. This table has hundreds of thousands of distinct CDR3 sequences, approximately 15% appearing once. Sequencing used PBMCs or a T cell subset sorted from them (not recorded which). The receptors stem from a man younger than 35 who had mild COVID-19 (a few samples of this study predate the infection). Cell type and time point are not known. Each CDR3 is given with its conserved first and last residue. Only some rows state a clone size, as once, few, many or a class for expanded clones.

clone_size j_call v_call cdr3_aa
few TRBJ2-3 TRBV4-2 CASSQDDGTQYF
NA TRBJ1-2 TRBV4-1 CASSQEGHYGYTF
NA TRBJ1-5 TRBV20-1 CSARDRSNQPQHF
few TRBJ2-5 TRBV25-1 CAIGQGKTQYF
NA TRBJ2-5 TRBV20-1 CSARATGGRETQYF
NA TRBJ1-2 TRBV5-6 CASSFGTQSYGYTF
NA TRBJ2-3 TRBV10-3 CAVHGAGGTDTQYF
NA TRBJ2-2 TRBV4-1 CASSQISTGRDTGELIF
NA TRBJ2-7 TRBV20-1 CSAATLAGGPVEQYF
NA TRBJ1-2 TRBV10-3 CAISESVTGGYGYTF
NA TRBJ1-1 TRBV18 CASSPSGNTEAFF
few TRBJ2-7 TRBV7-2 CASSLALTGRGGREQYF
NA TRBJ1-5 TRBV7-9 CASSPQDGGSQPQHF
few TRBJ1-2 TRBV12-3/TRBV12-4 CASSSEGHYGYTF
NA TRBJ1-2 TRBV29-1 CSVDANYGYTF
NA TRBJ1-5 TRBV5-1 CASRAGQGGNQPQHF
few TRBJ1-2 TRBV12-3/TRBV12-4 CASSLVGSLSGYGYTF
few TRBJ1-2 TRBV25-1 CASSDPWEEDGYTF
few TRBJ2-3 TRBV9 CASSVGIIGGPTDTQYF
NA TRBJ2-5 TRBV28 CASRGETQYF
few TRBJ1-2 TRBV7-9 CASSLGTGPSYGYTF
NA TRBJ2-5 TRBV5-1 CASSPGTVSGETQYF
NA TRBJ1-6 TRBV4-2 CASSQESQGGNSPLHF
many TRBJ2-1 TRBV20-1 CSATSGERANEQFF
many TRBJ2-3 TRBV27 CASSLGGPGDTQYF
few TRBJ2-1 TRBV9 CASSVVSGGAFFEQFF
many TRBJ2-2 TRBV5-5 CASSLGTASGELFF
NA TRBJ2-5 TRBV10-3 CAISESEGQETQYF
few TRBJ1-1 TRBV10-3 CAISEWGQGARTEAFF
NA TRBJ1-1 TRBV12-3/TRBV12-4 CASNLRTGMNTEAFF
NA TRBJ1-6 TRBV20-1 CSARSGTSYNSPLHF
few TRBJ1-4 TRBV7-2 CASSLYPSAKLFF
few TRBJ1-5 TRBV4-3 CASSQVLTPKGPQHF
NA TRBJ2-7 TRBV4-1 CASSQALLATFYEQYF
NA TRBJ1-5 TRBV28 CASSFTNQHQHF
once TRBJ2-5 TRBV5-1 CASSLGRAGETQYF
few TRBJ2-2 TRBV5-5 CASSLLTGFTGELFF
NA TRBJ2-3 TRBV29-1 CSVVIAATDTQYF
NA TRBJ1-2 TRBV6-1 CASSLAAGRRGTF
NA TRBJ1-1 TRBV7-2 CASSPAAVFSVAFF
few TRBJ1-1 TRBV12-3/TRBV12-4 CASSLEGSEAFF